This entry describes one TCR beta chain. Trimming took off 3 bases at V and 1 base at J, with 2 bases between the two ends. This CDR3 spans 12 amino acids. Germline CDR1 and CDR2: WSHSY and SAAADI. These data belong to a study of OX40 agonist ivuxolimab in advanced cancers. Autoimmune disease history or systemic immunosuppression led to patient exclusion. Produced via immunoSEQ multiplex PCR; TCRdb's table is partial and in-frame only. The sample lists more than 80,000 clones; about 90% were seen once. The rearrangement links TRBV10-2 to TRBJ2-3, with unresolved D. The receptor was derived from an adult with an advanced solid tumor such as melanoma, head and neck, liver or kidney cancer. Sequences were derived from CD4+ or CD8+ T cells sorted from blood, sampled in a trial of the OX40 agonist ivuxolimab. The CDR3 spells CASSDGTDTQYF. In nucleotides, the CDR3 is TGCGCCAGCAGTGATGGCACAGATACGCAGTATTTT.